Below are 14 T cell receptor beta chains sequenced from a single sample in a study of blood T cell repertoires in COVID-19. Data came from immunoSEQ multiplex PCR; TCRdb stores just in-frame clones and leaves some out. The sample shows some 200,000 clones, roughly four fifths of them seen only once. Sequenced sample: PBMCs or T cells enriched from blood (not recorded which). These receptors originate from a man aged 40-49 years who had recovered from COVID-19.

The CDR3 sequence: CASSSPSRDRAQEYEQYF. The CDR3 nucleotides are TGTGCCAGCAGTTCCCCCTCCCGCGACAGGGCGCAGGAATACGAGCAGTACTTC. The V call is TRBV27, the J call TRBJ2-7; TRBD1 matches 7 bases. After removal of 4 bases from V and 4 bases from J, the junction contained 19 bases not matched to a gene. The CDR3 has 18 residues. Germline V CDR1 and CDR2: MNHEY, SMNVEV (reference sequence).

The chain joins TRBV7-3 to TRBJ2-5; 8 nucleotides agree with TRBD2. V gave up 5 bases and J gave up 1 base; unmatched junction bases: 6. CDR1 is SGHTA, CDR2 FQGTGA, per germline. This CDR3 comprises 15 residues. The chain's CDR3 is CASSPGGGAQETQYF. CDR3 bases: TGTGCCAGCAGCCCGGGAGGGGGAGCCCAAGAGACCCAGTACTTC.

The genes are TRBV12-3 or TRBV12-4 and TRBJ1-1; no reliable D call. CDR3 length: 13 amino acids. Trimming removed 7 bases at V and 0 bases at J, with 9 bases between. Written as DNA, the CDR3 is TGTGCCAGCACCTTAGGAGTGAACACTGAAGCTTTCTTT. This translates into CASTLGVNTEAFF.

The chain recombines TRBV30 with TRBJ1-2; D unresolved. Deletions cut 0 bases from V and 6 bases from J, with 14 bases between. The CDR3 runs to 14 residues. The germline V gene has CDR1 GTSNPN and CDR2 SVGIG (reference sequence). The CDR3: CAWSVNLSEDGYTF. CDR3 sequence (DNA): TGTGCCTGGAGTGTGAATCTATCGGAGGATGGCTACACCTTC.

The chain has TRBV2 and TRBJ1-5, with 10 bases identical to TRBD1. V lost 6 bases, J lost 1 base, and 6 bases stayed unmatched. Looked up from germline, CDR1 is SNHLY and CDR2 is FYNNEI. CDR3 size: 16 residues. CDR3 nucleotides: TGTGCCAGCAGCCAAGACAGGGGGCGCAGCAATCAGCCCCAGCATTTT. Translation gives CASSQDRGRSNQPQHF.

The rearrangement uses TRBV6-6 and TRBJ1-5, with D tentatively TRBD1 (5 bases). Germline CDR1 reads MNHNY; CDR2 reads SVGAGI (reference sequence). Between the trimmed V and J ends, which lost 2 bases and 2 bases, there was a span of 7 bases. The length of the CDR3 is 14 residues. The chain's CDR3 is CASSYGGGNQPQHF. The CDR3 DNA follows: TGTGCCAGCAGTTACGGGGGGGGCAATCAGCCCCAGCATTTT.

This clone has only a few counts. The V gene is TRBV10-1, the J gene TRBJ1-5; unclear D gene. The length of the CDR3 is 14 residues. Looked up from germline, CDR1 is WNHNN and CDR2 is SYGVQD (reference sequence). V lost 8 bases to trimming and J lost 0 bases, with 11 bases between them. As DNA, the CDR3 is TGCGCCAGCTTTGTAAAAGCTAGCAATCAGCCCCAGCATTTT. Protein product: CASFVKASNQPQHF.

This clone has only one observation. DNA of the CDR3: TGTGCCAGCAGTTCCGGACAGGGCCTAGGGGCCAACGTCCTGACTTTC. The encoded protein is CASSSGQGLGANVLTF. This chain joins TRBV6-5 and TRBJ2-6; TRBD1 matches 8 bases. The germline gives CDR1 MNHEY, CDR2 SVGAGI. V was clipped by 4 bases and J by 4 bases; unmatched bases: 6. The CDR3 spans 16 residues.

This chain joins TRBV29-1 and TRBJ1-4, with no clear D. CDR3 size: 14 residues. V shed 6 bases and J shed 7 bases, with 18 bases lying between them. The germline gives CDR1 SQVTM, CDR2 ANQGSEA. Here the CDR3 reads CSVSPEDSGEKLFF. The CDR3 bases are TGCAGCGTCTCCCCAGAGGACTCGGGTGAAAAACTGTTTTTT.

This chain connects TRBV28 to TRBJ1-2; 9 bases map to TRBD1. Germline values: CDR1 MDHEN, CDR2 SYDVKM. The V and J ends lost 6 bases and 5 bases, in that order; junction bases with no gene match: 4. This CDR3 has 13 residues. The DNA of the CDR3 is TGTGCCAGCAGCACAGGGGGCGTTTATGGCTACACCTTC. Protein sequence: CASSTGGVYGYTF.

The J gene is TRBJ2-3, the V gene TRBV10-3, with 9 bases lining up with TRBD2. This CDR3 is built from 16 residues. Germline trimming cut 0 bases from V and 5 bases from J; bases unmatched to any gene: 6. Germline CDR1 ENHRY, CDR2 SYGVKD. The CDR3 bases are TGTGCCATCAGTGAGTCAGGCGGGGGGGTACGAGATACGCAGTATTTT. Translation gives CAISESGGGVRDTQYF.

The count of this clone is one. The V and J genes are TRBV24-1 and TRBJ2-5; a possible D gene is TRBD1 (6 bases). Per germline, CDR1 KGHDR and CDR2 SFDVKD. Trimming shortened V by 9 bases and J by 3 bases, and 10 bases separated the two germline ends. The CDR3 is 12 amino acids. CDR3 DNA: TGTGCCACCTCACAGGGTGAAGAGACCCAGTACTTC. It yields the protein CATSQGEETQYF.

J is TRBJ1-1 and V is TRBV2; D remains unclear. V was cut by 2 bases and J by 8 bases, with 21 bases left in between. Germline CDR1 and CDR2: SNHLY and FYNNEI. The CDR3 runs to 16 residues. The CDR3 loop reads CASSEFTLTSGGEAFF. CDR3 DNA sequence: TGTGCCAGCAGTGAATTTACTTTAACTAGCGGTGGAGAAGCTTTCTTT. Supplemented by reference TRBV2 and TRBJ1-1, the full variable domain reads EPEVTQTPSHQVTQMGQEVILRCVPISNHLYFYWYRQILGQKVEFLVSFYNNEISEKSEIFDDQFSVERPDGSNFTLKIRSTKLEDSAMYFCASSEFTLTSGGEAFFGQGTRLTVV.

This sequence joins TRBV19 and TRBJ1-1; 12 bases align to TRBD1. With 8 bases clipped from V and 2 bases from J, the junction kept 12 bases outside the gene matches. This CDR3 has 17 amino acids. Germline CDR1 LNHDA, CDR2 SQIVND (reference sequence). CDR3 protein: CASEPIGTGGSNTEAFF. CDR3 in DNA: TGTGCCAGTGAACCCATCGGGACAGGGGGCTCTAACACTGAAGCTTTCTTT.